What follows describes a single T cell receptor (beta chain). What this receptor recognizes is not known. Within one base of it there is no much larger clone, and no base qualities were kept. These data originate in a study of CD8 T cells in Susac syndrome (dated 2019 in TCRdb). Notes on the research overall: Among the sequenced Susac syndrome patients, 5 or 6 had clinically active disease and roughly eight were in clinical remission. At blood withdrawal, Susac syndrome patients were therapy-naive, treated with corticosteroids (with IVIg additionally given to some), or treated with IVIg alone. The study used repertoire sequencing to test whether antigen drove CD8+ T cell activation and differentiation in Susac syndrome. The study compared CD8+ T cell repertoire clonality among approximately twelve healthy donors, around 14 Susac syndrome patients and around 16 multiple sclerosis patients.

Deletion took 5 bases off V and 3 bases off J, with a span of 16 bases between the germline ends. Reading from cysteine to phenylalanine, the CDR3 counts 15 amino acids. Only the CDR3 DNA is retained, 45 bases long and in frame from the first base. CDR1 and CDR2 are drawn from the germline V gene (reference sequence): LGHDT, YNNKEL. RNA was extracted using the RNeasy kit, and about 0.45 to 1 ug of the RNA was reverse transcribed with random hexamers. The immunoSEQ multiplex PCR assay, covering 54 Vbeta and 13 Jbeta segments, was used to amplify TCR beta CDR3 regions. Bias from PCR amplification was corrected by using a synthetic template baseline for primer optimization and for computational correction. The original methods were these. Reads were annotated to V, D and J genes according to IMGT and were analyzed with immunoSEQ Analyzer, with only productive sequences retained. Clonality was computed as one minus Shannon entropy normalized by log2 of the number of productive unique sequences. For each patient and control, public and private clones were evaluated within the 100 most prevalent clones. Clones were defined as Susac-specific when absent from the healthy and MS cohorts, from over a thousand published viral clones and from other ImmuneACCESS disease sequences. The public reads were quality trimmed at Q25 with fastp and then assembled into clones with MiXCR by TCRdb, keeping productive beta chains. Entries are consolidated by CDR3 protein sequence, retaining the most common genes and DNA. These V and J calls derive from TCRdb rather than the authors' analysis. The table for this sample lists roughly 80,000 distinct CDR3 sequences; roughly 94% of them were counted only once. The ten largest account for about 0.5% of the sample.

What the study reported, not specific to this receptor: The study acknowledged that relatively few individuals were included in the TCR sequencing and HLA analysis. Clonal expansion was seen in Susac syndrome CD8+ repertoires, peaking in CD8+ TEMRA cells and being greater in clinically active patients than in remitting ones. Roughly 15 and five Susac-specific public clones were found in the total CD8+ and CD8+ TEMRA repertoires, respectively.

Peripheral blood CD8+ and CD4+ T cells from healthy donors, Susac syndrome patients and multiple sclerosis patients were profiled by high-throughput TCR beta sequencing. The Susac syndrome patients fulfilled recently defined diagnostic criteria for definite or probable disease. CD8+ TEMRA cells were enriched by FACS, while bulk CD8+ and CD4+ T cells were purified by magnetic negative isolation. Blood was drawn into EDTA tubes, processed within 24 hours, and PBMCs were isolated by density gradient centrifugation. PBMCs destined for TCR sequencing were cryopreserved in liquid nitrogen and later thawed in a 37 °C water bath. The sorted or isolated CD4+, CD8+ and CD8+ TEMRA cells had a purity of 90% or higher.

The sample was CD8+ T cells from PBMCs. The chain uses TRBV3-1 and TRBJ1-1; TRBD1 is a weak D gene call, 6 bases matching. The origin of this receptor is a human donor with Susac syndrome. The CDR3 amino acid sequence is: CASSTRQEADTEAFF. The DNA sequence is as follows: TGTGCCAGCAGCACCCGACAGGAGGCAGACACTGAAGCTTTCTTT. Reference TRBV3-1 and TRBJ1-1 genes cover what lies past the CDR3, so the full variable domain is DTAVSQTPKYLVTQMGNDKSIKCEQNLGHDTMYWYKQDSKKFLKIMFSYNNKELIINETVPNRFSPKSPDKAHLNLHINSLELGDSAVYFCASSTRQEADTEAFFGQGTRLTVV.